These 30 T cell receptor beta chains came from one sample sequenced in a study of blood T cell repertoires in COVID-19. Generated by immunoSEQ multiplex PCR, the TCRdb table keeps only in-frame clones and is missing some. This sample has approximately 150,000 clones, with 70% to 90% found just once. The sample consisted of peripheral blood. These receptors all stem from a woman of 80 years or more with COVID-19, enrolled during active disease.

The chain carries TRBV7-3 and TRBJ2-3, with TRBD2 identical over 9 bases. Trimming at V came to 5 bases and at J to 6 bases, leaving 21 bases not matched to a gene. Germline V gene data show CDR1 as SGHTA and CDR2 as FQGTGA. The CDR3 is 19 residues long. CDR3 bases: TGTGCCAGCAGCGGAGGGCGCGGTCTAGCGGGGATGGGCGGGGATACGCAGTATTTT. This translates into CASSGGRGLAGMGGDTQYF.

The CDR3 region is CASGRTGSSDEQFF. The CDR3 DNA sequence: TGTGCCAGTGGCCGGACAGGGAGCAGCGATGAGCAGTTCTTC. The chain links TRBV19 to TRBJ2-1, with 8 bases fitting TRBD1. V lost 8 bases, J lost 8 bases, and 11 bases stayed unmatched. The length of the CDR3 is 14 residues. Looked up from germline, CDR1 is LNHDA and CDR2 is SQIVND (reference sequence).

The chain recombines TRBV6-6 with TRBJ2-5; the match to TRBD2 covers 7 bases. Germline trimming cut 6 bases from V and 3 bases from J; bases unmatched to any gene: 10. Per germline, CDR1 MNHNY and CDR2 SVGAGI (reference sequence). This CDR3 has 15 amino acids. The CDR3 sequence: CASSSPRGLKETQYF. CDR3 in DNA: TGTGCCAGCAGCTCCCCAAGGGGACTAAAAGAGACCCAGTACTTC.

The table lists this clone with a few counts. V is TRBV6-5 and J is TRBJ2-7; 11 bases agree with TRBD2. Germline V CDR1 and CDR2: MNHEY, SVGAGI. The CDR3 spans 14 residues. Unmatched junction bases numbered 2, after V lost 4 bases and J lost 3 bases. The CDR3 sequence is CASSLAGGLYEQYF. Here the CDR3 DNA reads TGTGCCAGCAGTTTAGCGGGAGGGCTCTACGAGCAGTACTTC.

The chain combines TRBV5-1 with TRBJ2-5, with TRBD2 as a possible D gene (5 bases). The CDR3 extends over 13 amino acids. Germline CDR1 reads SGHRS; CDR2 reads YFSETQ. V shed 2 bases and J shed 9 bases, with 14 bases lying between them. Written as DNA, the CDR3 is TGCGCCAGCAGCTTCGGACTTACGGAGTCCCAGTACTTC. The encoded protein is CASSFGLTESQYF. Combining the CDR3 with reference TRBV5-1 and TRBJ2-5 gives the whole variable domain KAGVTQTPRYLIKTRGQQVTLSCSPISGHRSVSWYQQTPGQGLQFLFEYFSETQRNKGNFPGRFSGRQFSNSRSEMNVSTLELGDSALYLCASSFGLTESQYFGPGTRLLVL.

This clone was found once. This rearrangement joins TRBV5-6 to TRBJ1-5; 8 bases align to TRBD1. Unmatched junction bases numbered 10, after V lost 1 base and J lost 4 bases. The CDR3 is 17 residues long. Germline lookup yields CDR1 SGHDT and CDR2 YYEEEE. In DNA, the CDR3 is TGTGCCAGCAGCTTGAAGGAGACAGGGGAAGGGAATCAGCCCCAGCATTTT. This codes for CASSLKETGEGNQPQHF.

This chain joins TRBV29-1 and TRBJ2-1, with a tentative D call TRBD1 (7 bases). V was pared by 7 bases and J by 1 base, with 14 bases between. The germline V gene encodes CDR1 SQVTM and CDR2 ANQGSEA. This CDR3 is 14 amino acids long. The CDR3 DNA sequence: TGCAGCGCCGCCCAGGGGGGATCCTACAATGAGCAGTTCTTC. Protein product: CSAAQGGSYNEQFF.

CDR3 residues: CASSLVQGPDTQYF. CDR3 coding DNA: TGTGCCAGCAGTTTAGTACAGGGGCCAGATACGCAGTATTTT. V and J are TRBV28 and TRBJ2-3; 7 positions agree with TRBD1. There are 14 residues in the CDR3. The V gene's germline CDR1 is MDHEN and CDR2 SYDVKM. V trimming: 2 bases; J trimming: 4 bases; junction bases outside the gene matches: 3.

This sequence joins TRBV27 and TRBJ1-6, with D perhaps TRBD1 (5 bases). CDR3 size: 15 residues. Trimming removed 5 bases at V and 9 bases at J, with 17 bases between. Germline V gene sequence: CDR1 MNHEY, CDR2 SMNVEV (reference sequence). The CDR3 DNA sequence: TGTGCCAGCAGTGGACACCGGGCTATTGGTTCACCCCTCCACTTT. It codes for CASSGHRAIGSPLHF.

The chain couples TRBV25-1 to TRBJ2-3; 11 bases fit TRBD1. Per the germline V gene, CDR1 is MGHDK and CDR2 is SYGVNS. CDR3 length equals 16 residues. V lost 2 bases to trimming and J lost 4 bases; unmatched junction nucleotides: 5. In DNA form, the CDR3 reads TGTGCCAGCAGTGAAATAAGGACAGGGGGCCCAGATACGCAGTATTTT. It specifies CASSEIRTGGPDTQYF.

This chain connects TRBV18 to TRBJ2-7; weak D call: TRBD2 (6 bases). V lost 6 bases, J lost 2 bases, and 11 bases lay in between. The CDR3 runs to 13 residues. Germline CDR1 KGHSH, CDR2 LQKENI. In DNA, the CDR3 is TGTGCCAGCTCGGGGGGACGAACCTACGAGCAGTACTTC. This sequence encodes CASSGGRTYEQYF.

Written as DNA, the CDR3 is TGTGCCAGCATCTCTACCCGGACATGGCGAAACACCATATATTTT. Translating gives CASISTRTWRNTIYF. The V call is TRBV28, the J call TRBJ1-3, with D possibly being TRBD1 (5 bases). Germline V CDR1 and CDR2: MDHEN, SYDVKM. V was trimmed by 7 bases and J by 5 bases, leaving 18 bases between them. The CDR3 totals 15 residues.

V is TRBV7-9 and J is TRBJ2-3; 9 bases map to TRBD2. Germline V gene data show CDR1 as SEHNR and CDR2 as FQNEAQ (reference sequence). The junction had 8 bases not matched to a gene; V was cut back by 4 bases and J by 6 bases. CDR3 size: 15 residues. The chain's CDR3 is CASSSRAGGPDTQYF. For the CDR3, the DNA is TGTGCCAGCAGCTCTCGGGCGGGGGGGCCGGATACGCAGTATTTT.

V is TRBV2 and J is TRBJ2-5; TRBD2 matches at 11 bases. The ends lost 2 bases at V and 3 bases at J; junction bases unmatched: 2. The CDR3 extends over 15 amino acids. The germline CDR1 and CDR2 sequences are SNHLY and FYNNEI. This CDR3 is CASSETSGGEETQYF. Written as DNA, the CDR3 is TGTGCCAGCAGTGAAACTAGCGGGGGAGAAGAGACCCAGTACTTC.

The rearrangement joins TRBV7-2 to TRBJ2-1, with D possibly matching TRBD2 (6 bases). CDR1 and CDR2 from the germline V gene are SGHTA and FQGNSA. The CDR3 is 13 residues long. The ends were cut back, 5 bases at V and 9 bases at J, with 14 bases in the middle. DNA of the CDR3: TGTGCCAGCAGCCAGACTAGGGTGGGTGAGCAGTTCTTC. It is translated as CASSQTRVGEQFF.

The J gene is TRBJ2-7, the V gene TRBV14; TRBD1 agrees at 7 bases. CDR3 size: 14 residues. V dropped 2 bases and J dropped 4; count of bases not matched to a gene: 5. The germline V gene has CDR1 SGHDN and CDR2 FVKESK. For the CDR3, the DNA is TGTGCCAGCAGCCAATACAGGGGATCTTACGAGCAGTACTTC. Its protein product is CASSQYRGSYEQYF.

This chain links TRBV7-2 with TRBJ1-6, with 9 nucleotides matching TRBD1. The CDR3 consists of 15 residues. From germline, CDR1 is SGHTA and CDR2 FQGNSA. The trim removed 2 bases at V and 9 bases at J, leaving 5 bases unmatched. CDR3 bases: TGTGCCAGCAGCTTAAAGGGACAGGGACGTTCACCCCTCCACTTT. Its protein product is CASSLKGQGRSPLHF.

The chain is built from TRBV7-9 and TRBJ2-1, with D perhaps TRBD2 (5 bases). The V gene lost 6 bases and the J gene lost 4 bases, with 13 bases spanning the gap. Per germline, CDR1 SEHNR and CDR2 FQNEAQ (reference sequence). The CDR3 has 14 residues. The CDR3: CASRDHGDYNEQFF. The CDR3 nucleotides are TGTGCCAGCAGGGACCACGGGGATTACAATGAGCAGTTCTTC.

The chain joins TRBV6-4 to TRBJ1-2; 10 bases align to TRBD1. The CDR3 covers 13 residues. The trim removed 5 bases at V and 7 bases at J, leaving 4 bases unmatched. Germline V gives CDR1 MRHNA, CDR2 SNTAGT. This CDR3 reads CASSSDRGGGYTF. The CDR3 nucleotides are TGTGCCAGCAGTTCGGACAGGGGGGGTGGCTACACCTTC.

The chain couples TRBV3-1 (or the pseudogene TRBV3-2) to TRBJ2-1; a weak D match, TRBD2 (5 bases). This CDR3 has 14 residues. V was pared by 0 bases and J by 10 bases, with 13 bases between. Germline V gene data show CDR1 as LGHDT and CDR2 as YNNKEL (reference sequence). This chain's CDR3 is CASSQEGLVPEQFF. CDR3 coding DNA: TGTGCCAGCAGCCAAGAAGGACTGGTCCCCGAGCAGTTCTTC.

CDR3 coding DNA: TGTGCCTGGAGTCCATACCTTCCTACAGGGTGGAATGGCTACACCTTC. Translated, it gives CAWSPYLPTGWNGYTF. The V call is TRBV30, the J call TRBJ1-2; tentatively, D is TRBD1 (6 bases). Trimming pared 2 bases from V and 6 bases from J, leaving 22 bases between. Per the germline V gene, CDR1 is GTSNPN and CDR2 is SVGIG (reference sequence). The CDR3 length is 16 residues.

The chain links TRBV7-9 to TRBJ2-7, with D possibly TRBD1 on 6 matching bases. The CDR3 has 14 residues. Germline values: CDR1 SEHNR, CDR2 FQNEAQ (reference sequence). Trimming removed 5 bases at V and 0 bases at J, with 11 bases between. The CDR3 reads CASSLRTDSYEQYF. CDR3 bases: TGTGCCAGCAGCCTCCGGACAGACTCCTACGAGCAGTACTTC.

J is TRBJ2-1 and V is TRBV9; TRBD2 is a possible D gene (7 bases). Trimming left V 3 bases short and J 9 bases short, with 10 bases between. This CDR3 has 12 residues. Germline values: CDR1 SGDLS, CDR2 YYNGEE. This CDR3 reads CASSDRGAEQFF. DNA for the CDR3: TGTGCCAGCAGCGACCGGGGGGCTGAGCAGTTCTTC.

V is TRBV10-2 and J is TRBJ2-1; TRBD2 agrees at 13 bases. Germline trimming cut 6 bases from V and 5 bases from J; bases unmatched to any gene: 1. CDR3 length: 14 residues. The germline CDR1 and CDR2 sequences are WSHSY and SAAADI. CDR3 nucleotides: TGCGCCAGCAGACTAGCGGGGGGGCACAATGAGCAGTTCTTC. This codes for CASRLAGGHNEQFF.

This rearrangement joins TRBV21-1 to TRBJ2-3; TRBD2 was called by the table and not checked on the DNA. TRBV21-1 is given as a pseudogene. The CDR3 runs to 16 residues. CDR3 nucleotides: TGTGCCAGCAGCCGGGGTCGGCGAGTTAGCACAGATACGCAGTATTTT. This sequence encodes CASSRGRRVSTDTQYF.

This clone has just one count. The chain couples TRBV19 to TRBJ1-5; D may be TRBD1 (6 bases). Looked up from germline, CDR1 is LNHDA and CDR2 is SQIVND (reference sequence). V was shortened by 5 bases and J by 7 bases, with 6 bases between the two germline ends. CDR3 size: 11 residues. The DNA of the CDR3 is TGTGCCAGTAGTCAGGGGCAGCCCCAGCATTTT. Translated, it gives CASSQGQPQHF.

V gene TRBV18 combines with J gene TRBJ2-7; no definite D call. With 2 bases removed from V and 4 bases from J, the gap between germline ends came to 9 bases. The CDR3 is 13 residues long. Germline V gene lookup returns CDR1 KGHSH and CDR2 LQKENI. This CDR3 reads CASSPATGYEQYF. The CDR3 DNA reads as TGTGCCAGCTCACCAGCGACGGGTTACGAGCAGTACTTC.

V is TRBV27 and J is TRBJ2-1; perhaps TRBD2 as D (6 bases). The CDR3 consists of 17 residues. The germline gives CDR1 MNHEY, CDR2 SMNVEV (reference sequence). V was clipped by 4 bases and J by 4 bases, with 20 bases between them. The CDR3: CASSSALGRDFYNEQFF. DNA of the CDR3: TGTGCCAGCAGTTCAGCCCTCGGGCGGGACTTTTACAATGAGCAGTTCTTC.

This clone was detected once. The V and J genes are TRBV7-9 and TRBJ2-7, with 8 bases lining up with TRBD1. With V trimmed by 5 bases and J by 6 bases, 9 bases remained unmatched. Germline CDR1 SEHNR, CDR2 FQNEAQ (reference sequence). CDR3 length equals 14 residues. The CDR3 region is CASSATGALSEQYF. Written as DNA, the CDR3 is TGTGCCAGCAGCGCGACAGGGGCCCTTTCCGAGCAGTACTTC.

V usage is TRBV5-1 and J usage is TRBJ2-3; D is undetermined. The CDR3 length is 14 residues. V was shortened by 4 bases and J by 4 bases, with 13 bases between the two germline ends. Germline V gene lookup returns CDR1 SGHRS and CDR2 YFSETQ. The CDR3 DNA follows: TGCGCCAGCAGCCTCGGGTTGGCCTCAGATACGCAGTATTTT. This codes for CASSLGLASDTQYF. The variable domain in full, with the rest retrieved from reference TRBV5-1 and TRBJ2-3, is KAGVTQTPRYLIKTRGQQVTLSCSPISGHRSVSWYQQTPGQGLQFLFEYFSETQRNKGNFPGRFSGRQFSNSRSEMNVSTLELGDSALYLCASSLGLASDTQYFGPGTRLTVL.